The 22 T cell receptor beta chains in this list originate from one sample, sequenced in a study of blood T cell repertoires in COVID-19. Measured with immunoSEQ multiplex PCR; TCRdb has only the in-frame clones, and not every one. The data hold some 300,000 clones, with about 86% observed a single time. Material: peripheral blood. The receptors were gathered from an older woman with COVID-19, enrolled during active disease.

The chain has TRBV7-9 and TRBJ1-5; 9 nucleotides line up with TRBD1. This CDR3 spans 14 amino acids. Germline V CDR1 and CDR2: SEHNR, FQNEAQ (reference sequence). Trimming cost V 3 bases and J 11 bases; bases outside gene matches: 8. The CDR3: CASSFVGQGSTQHF. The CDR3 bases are TGTGCCAGCAGCTTCGTGGGACAGGGCTCTACCCAGCATTTT.

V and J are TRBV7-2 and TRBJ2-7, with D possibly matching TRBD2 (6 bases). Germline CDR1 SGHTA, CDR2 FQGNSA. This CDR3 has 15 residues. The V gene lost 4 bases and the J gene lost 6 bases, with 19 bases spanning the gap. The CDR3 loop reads CASSSPRGTFFEQYF. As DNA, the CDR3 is TGTGCCAGCAGCTCCCCCCGGGGGACCTTTTTCGAGCAGTACTTC.

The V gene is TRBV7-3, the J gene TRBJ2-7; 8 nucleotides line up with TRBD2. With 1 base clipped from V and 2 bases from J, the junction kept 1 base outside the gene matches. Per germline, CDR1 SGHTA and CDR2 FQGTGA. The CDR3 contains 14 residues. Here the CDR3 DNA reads TGTGCCAGCAGCTTAAGCGGGGGGCCCTACGAGCAGTACTTC. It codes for CASSLSGGPYEQYF.

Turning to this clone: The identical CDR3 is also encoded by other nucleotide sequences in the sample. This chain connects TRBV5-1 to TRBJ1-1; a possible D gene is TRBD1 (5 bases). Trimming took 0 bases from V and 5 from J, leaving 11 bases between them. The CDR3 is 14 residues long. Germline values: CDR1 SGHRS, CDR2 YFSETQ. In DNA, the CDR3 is TGCGCCAGCAGCTTGGTTACGGGGGATACTGAAGCTTTCTTT. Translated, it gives CASSLVTGDTEAFF.

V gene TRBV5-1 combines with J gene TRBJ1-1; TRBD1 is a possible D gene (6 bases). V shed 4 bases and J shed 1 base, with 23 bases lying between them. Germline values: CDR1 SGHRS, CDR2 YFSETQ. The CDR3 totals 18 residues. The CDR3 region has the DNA TGCGCCAGCAGCCTACTACCACAGGGACCCAGGGGGAACACTGAAGCTTTCTTT. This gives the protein CASSLLPQGPRGNTEAFF.

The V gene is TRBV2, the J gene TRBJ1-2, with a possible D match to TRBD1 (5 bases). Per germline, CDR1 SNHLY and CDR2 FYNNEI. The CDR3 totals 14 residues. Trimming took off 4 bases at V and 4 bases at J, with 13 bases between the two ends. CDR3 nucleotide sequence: TGTGCCAGCAGTGGAAAAGGGGCCGGCTATGGCTACACCTTC. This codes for CASSGKGAGYGYTF.

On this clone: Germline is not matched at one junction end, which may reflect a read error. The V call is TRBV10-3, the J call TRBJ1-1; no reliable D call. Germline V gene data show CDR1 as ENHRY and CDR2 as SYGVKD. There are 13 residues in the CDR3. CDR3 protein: CAINEQMNTEAFF. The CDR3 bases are TGTGCCATCAATGAGCAAATGAACACTGAAGCTTTCTTT.

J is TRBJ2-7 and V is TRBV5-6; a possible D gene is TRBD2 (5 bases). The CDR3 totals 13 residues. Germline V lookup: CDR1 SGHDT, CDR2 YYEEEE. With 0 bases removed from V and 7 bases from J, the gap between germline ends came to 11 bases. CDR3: CASSLVLAGEQYF. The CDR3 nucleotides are TGTGCCAGCAGCTTGGTCCTGGCGGGTGAGCAGTACTTC. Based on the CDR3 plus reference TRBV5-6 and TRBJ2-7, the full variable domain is DAGVTQSPTHLIKTRGQQVTLRCSPKSGHDTVSWYQQALGQGPQFIFQYYEEEERQRGNFPDRFSGHQFPNYSSELNVNALLLGDSALYLCASSLVLAGEQYFGPGTRLTVT.

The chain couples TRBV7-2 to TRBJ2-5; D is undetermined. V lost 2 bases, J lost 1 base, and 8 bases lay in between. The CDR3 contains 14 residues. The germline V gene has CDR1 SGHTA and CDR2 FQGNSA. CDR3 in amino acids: CASSLTPGQETQYF. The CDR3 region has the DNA TGTGCCAGCAGCTTAACTCCGGGCCAAGAGACCCAGTACTTC. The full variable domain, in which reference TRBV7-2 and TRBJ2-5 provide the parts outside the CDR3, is GAGVSQSPSNKVTEKGKDVELRCDPISGHTALYWYRQSLGQGLEFLIYFQGNSAPDKSGLPSDRFSAERTGGSVSTLTIQRTQQEDSAVYLCASSLTPGQETQYFGPGTRLLVL.

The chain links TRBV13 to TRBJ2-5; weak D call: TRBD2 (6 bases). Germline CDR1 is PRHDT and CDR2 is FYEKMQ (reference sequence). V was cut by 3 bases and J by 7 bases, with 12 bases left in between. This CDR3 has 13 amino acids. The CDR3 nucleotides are TGTGCCAGCAGCTTGGGGACTGTTGGGACCCAGTACTTC. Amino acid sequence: CASSLGTVGTQYF. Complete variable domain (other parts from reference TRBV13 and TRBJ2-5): AAGVIQSPRHLIKEKRETATLKCYPIPRHDTVYWYQQGPGQDPQFLISFYEKMQSDKGSIPDRFSAQQFSDYHSELNMSSLELGDSALYFCASSLGTVGTQYFGPGTRLLVL.

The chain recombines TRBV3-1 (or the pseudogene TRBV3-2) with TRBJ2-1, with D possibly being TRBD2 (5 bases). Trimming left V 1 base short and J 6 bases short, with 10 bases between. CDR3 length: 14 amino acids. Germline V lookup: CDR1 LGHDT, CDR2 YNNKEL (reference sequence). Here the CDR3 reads CASSQAGDGNEQFF. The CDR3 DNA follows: TGTGCCAGCAGCCAAGCCGGGGATGGCAATGAGCAGTTCTTC.

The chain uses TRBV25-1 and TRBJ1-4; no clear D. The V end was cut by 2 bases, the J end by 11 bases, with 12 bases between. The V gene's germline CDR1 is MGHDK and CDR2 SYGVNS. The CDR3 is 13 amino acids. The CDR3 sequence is CASSEHERVKLFF. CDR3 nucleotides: TGTGCCAGCAGTGAACATGAACGGGTGAAACTGTTTTTT.

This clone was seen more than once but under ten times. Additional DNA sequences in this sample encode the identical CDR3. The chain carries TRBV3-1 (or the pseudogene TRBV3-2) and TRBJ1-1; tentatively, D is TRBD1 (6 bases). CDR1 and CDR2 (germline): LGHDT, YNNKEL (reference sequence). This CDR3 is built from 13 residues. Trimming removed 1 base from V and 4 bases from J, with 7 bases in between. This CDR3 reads CASSQGRGTEAFF. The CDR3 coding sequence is TGTGCCAGCAGCCAAGGCAGGGGCACTGAAGCTTTCTTT.

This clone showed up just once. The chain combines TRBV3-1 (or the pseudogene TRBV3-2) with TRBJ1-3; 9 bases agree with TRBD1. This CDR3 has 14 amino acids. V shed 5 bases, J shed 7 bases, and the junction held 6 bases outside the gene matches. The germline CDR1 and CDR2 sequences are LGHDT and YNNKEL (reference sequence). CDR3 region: CASSYRGQGNTIYF. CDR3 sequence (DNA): TGTGCCAGCAGCTACAGGGGGCAGGGGAACACCATATATTTT.

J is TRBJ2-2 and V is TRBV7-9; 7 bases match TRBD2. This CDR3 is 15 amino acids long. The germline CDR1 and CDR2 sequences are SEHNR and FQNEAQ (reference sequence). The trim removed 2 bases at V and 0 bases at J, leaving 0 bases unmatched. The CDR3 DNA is TGTGCCAGCAGCTTAAGCGGGGCGAACACCGGGGAGCTGTTTTTT. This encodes CASSLSGANTGELFF.

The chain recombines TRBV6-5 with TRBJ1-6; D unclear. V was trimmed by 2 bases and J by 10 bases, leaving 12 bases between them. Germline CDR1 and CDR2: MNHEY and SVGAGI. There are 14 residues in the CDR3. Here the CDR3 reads CASSYRGPISPLHF. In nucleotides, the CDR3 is TGTGCCAGCAGTTACCGGGGTCCGATCTCACCCCTCCACTTT.

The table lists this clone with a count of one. CDR3 nucleotides: TGTGCCAGCAGCTCAAACGTGGCAGGGGATGGGGGGGGCGAGCAGTACTTC. It translates to CASSSNVAGDGGGEQYF. The rearrangement links TRBV9 to TRBJ2-7, with D possibly matching TRBD2 (7 bases). V was trimmed by 4 bases and J by 6 bases, leaving 26 bases between them. Germline loops: CDR1 SGDLS, CDR2 YYNGEE. The CDR3 length is 17 residues.

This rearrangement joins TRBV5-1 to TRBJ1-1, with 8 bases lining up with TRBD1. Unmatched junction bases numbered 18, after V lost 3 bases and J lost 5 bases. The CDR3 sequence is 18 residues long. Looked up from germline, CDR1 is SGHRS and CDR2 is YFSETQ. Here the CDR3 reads CASSSFPGQGKGETEAFF. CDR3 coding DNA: TGCGCCAGCAGCTCTTTCCCTGGACAGGGAAAAGGTGAGACTGAAGCTTTCTTT.

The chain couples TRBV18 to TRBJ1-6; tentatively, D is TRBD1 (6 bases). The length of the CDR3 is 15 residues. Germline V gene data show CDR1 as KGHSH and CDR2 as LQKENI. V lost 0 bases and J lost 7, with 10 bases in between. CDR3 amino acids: CASSPPSQGNSPLHF. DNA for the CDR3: TGTGCCAGCTCACCACCGAGCCAGGGGAATTCACCCCTCCACTTT.

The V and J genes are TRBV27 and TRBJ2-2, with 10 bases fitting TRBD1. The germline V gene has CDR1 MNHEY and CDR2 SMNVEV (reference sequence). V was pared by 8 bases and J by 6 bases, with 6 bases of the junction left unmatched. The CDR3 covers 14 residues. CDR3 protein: CASVWDRGSGELFF. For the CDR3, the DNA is TGTGCCAGCGTTTGGGACAGGGGCTCCGGGGAGCTGTTTTTT.

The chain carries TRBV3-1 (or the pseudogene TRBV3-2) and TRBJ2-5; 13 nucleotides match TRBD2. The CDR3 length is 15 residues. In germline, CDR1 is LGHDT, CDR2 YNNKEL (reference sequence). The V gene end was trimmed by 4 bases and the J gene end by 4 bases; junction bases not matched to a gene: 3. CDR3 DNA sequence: TGTGCCAGCAGCCCGGGACTAGCGGGGCGAGAGACCCAGTACTTC. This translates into CASSPGLAGRETQYF.

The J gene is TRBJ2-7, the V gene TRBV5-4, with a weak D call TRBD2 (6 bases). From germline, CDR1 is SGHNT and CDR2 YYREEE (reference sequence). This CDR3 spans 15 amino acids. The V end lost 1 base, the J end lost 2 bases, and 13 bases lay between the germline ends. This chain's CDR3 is CASSLKLGGAYEQYF. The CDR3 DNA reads TGTGCCAGCAGCTTGAAACTCGGCGGGGCCTACGAGCAGTACTTC.